The rows below give T cell receptor beta chains drawn from one sample of a study of blood T cell repertoires in COVID-19. Data came from immunoSEQ multiplex PCR; TCRdb stores just in-frame clones and leaves some out. Among under 200,000 clones listed, 85% to 90% were seen once. The specimen was peripheral blood. Receptor source: a woman at least 80 years old in a cohort sampled during active or convalescent COVID-19. The CDR3 runs from the conserved cysteine through the conserved F or W. The D gene is left open where the match is weak. Clone sizes are given selectively: once, few, many, or a class where the clone is expanded.

TRBV7-2,.,TRBD1,TRBJ2-7,CASSLDRVYEQYF,TGTGCCAGCAGCCTCGACAGGGTTTACGAGCAGTACTTC
TRBV25-1,.,.,TRBJ1-3,CASRGGITSGNTIYF,TGTGCCAGCAGGGGGGGGATTACCTCTGGAAACACCATATATTTT
TRBV7-2,.,.,TRBJ2-5,CASGAETGRQYF,TGTGCCAGCGGGGCTGAGACTGGAAGGCAGTACTTC
TRBV27,.,.,TRBJ2-1,CASSRSGLDNEQFF,TGTGCCAGCAGTCGATCAGGGTTGGACAATGAGCAGTTCTTC
TRBV5-6,.,.,TRBJ1-3,CASTWSAGSPGNTIYF,TGTGCCAGCACTTGGTCCGCAGGGTCCCCTGGAAACACCATATATTTT
TRBV11-2,.,.,TRBJ2-7,CASSSPRDFFYEQYF,TGTGCCAGCAGCTCGCCCAGGGACTTTTTCTACGAGCAGTACTTC
TRBV19,.,TRBD1,TRBJ1-5,CATRDRGRYSNQPQHF,TGTGCCACCCGGGACAGGGGGCGTTATAGCAATCAGCCCCAGCATTTT
TRBV7-8,few,.,TRBJ2-3,CASSTVDTQYF,TGTGCCAGCAGCACTGTAGATACGCAGTATTTT
TRBV18,.,.,TRBJ2-5,CASSRLQETQYF,TGTGCCAGCTCACGCCTTCAGGAGACCCAGTACTTC
TRBV2,.,.,TRBJ2-1,CASSDYSSYNEQFF,TGTGCCAGCAGTGACTATAGCTCCTACAATGAGCAGTTCTTC
TRBV5-5,.,TRBD1,TRBJ1-1,CASSGATGWNTEAFF,TGTGCCAGCAGCGGCGCGACAGGGTGGAACACTGAAGCTTTCTTT
TRBV10-3,.,TRBD1,TRBJ1-2,CAIRIDRGNGYTF,TGTGCCATCAGAATAGACAGGGGGAATGGCTACACCTTC
TRBV5-4,few,TRBD1,TRBJ1-1,CASSRDRIKVMNTEAFF,TGTGCCAGCAGCCGGGACAGGATTAAAGTAATGAACACTGAAGCTTTCTTT
TRBV7-6,.,TRBD1,TRBJ2-4,CASSPRTGGILAKNIQYF,TGTGCCAGCAGCCCCCGGACAGGGGGAATCCTAGCCAAAAACATTCAGTACTTC
TRBV2,.,.,TRBJ2-2,CASSGGSRNAGELFF,TGTGCCAGCTCAGGGGGGTCCAGGAACGCCGGGGAGCTGTTTTTT
TRBV27,.,.,TRBJ1-1,CASREGAEAFF,TGTGCCAGCAGGGAAGGGGCTGAAGCTTTCTTT
TRBV29-1,.,TRBD1,TRBJ1-1,CSATYGTGDEAFF,TGCAGCGCTACCTATGGGACAGGGGATGAAGCTTTCTTT
TRBV7-6,few,.,TRBJ1-4,CASSPVAGRSNEKLFF,TGTGCCAGCAGCCCGGTGGCGGGGAGGTCTAATGAAAAACTGTTTTTT
TRBV7-2,.,.,TRBJ2-3,CASSLGSGYTDTQYF,TGTGCCAGCAGCTTAGGTAGCGGATACACAGATACGCAGTATTTT
TRBV7-6,.,TRBD1,TRBJ1-5,CASSLRGREANQPQHF,TGTGCCAGCAGCTTAAGGGGGCGGGAAGCTAATCAGCCCCAGCATTTT
TRBV7-2,.,.,TRBJ2-5,CASSLGIRRRQETQYF,TGTGCCAGCAGCTTAGGGATCCGGAGAAGACAAGAGACCCAGTACTTC
TRBV7-8,.,.,TRBJ1-5,CASSLAVGNQPQHF,TGTGCCAGCAGCTTAGCCGTCGGGAATCAGCCCCAGCATTTT
TRBV10-1,.,.,TRBJ2-7,CASSEGGGRVEQYF,TGCGCCAGCAGTGAAGGCGGGGGCAGGGTCGAGCAGTACTTC
TRBV29-1,.,TRBD1,TRBJ1-2,CSVDLLTGGYGYTF,TGCAGCGTTGACCTCTTGACAGGGGGATATGGCTACACCTTC
TRBV30,.,.,TRBJ1-3,CAWGESGNTIYF,TGTGCCTGGGGGGAGTCTGGAAACACCATATATTTT
TRBV9,.,TRBD1,TRBJ2-7,CASSRQGGFREQYF,TGTGCCAGCAGCCGACAGGGTGGTTTTAGAGAGCAGTACTTC
TRBV29-1,.,TRBD2,TRBJ2-1,CSVAGTSRQSSYNEQFF,TGCAGCGTAGCCGGGACTAGCAGACAAAGCTCCTACAATGAGCAGTTCTTC
TRBV20-1,.,TRBD1,TRBJ1-2,CSASLSGGYGYTF,TGCAGTGCTAGTCTGTCAGGGGGCTATGGCTACACCTTC
TRBV18,.,.,TRBJ1-1,CASSPLAEVNTEAFF,TGTGCCAGCTCACCACTTGCAGAAGTGAACACTGAAGCTTTCTTT
TRBV30,once,TRBD1,TRBJ1-6,CAWEGTDLSLSSYNSPLHF,TGTGCCTGGGAAGGGACAGACCTTAGTCTAAGCTCCTATAATTCACCCCTCCACTTT
TRBV4-1,.,TRBD2,TRBJ2-3,CASSHTSGSTDTQYF,TGCGCCAGCAGCCATACTAGCGGTAGCACAGATACGCAGTATTTT
TRBV7-2,.,TRBD2,TRBJ2-1,CASSFRLASNEQFF,TGTGCCAGCAGCTTTAGACTAGCGAGTAATGAGCAGTTCTTC
TRBV4-1,.,.,TRBJ1-4,CASSQARRQELFF,TGCGCCAGCAGCCAAGCCCGACGACAGGAACTGTTTTTT
TRBV9,.,TRBD1,TRBJ2-3,CASSGRDRGPVAGDTQYF,TGTGCCAGCAGTGGCCGGGACAGGGGGCCGGTAGCAGGAGATACGCAGTATTTT
TRBV7-9,.,.,TRBJ1-2,CASSLAATGHYGYTF,TGTGCCAGCAGCTTAGCTGCGACAGGACACTATGGCTACACCTTC
TRBV5-1,once,.,TRBJ2-6,CASAQASGANVLTF,TGCGCCAGCGCGCAAGCCTCTGGGGCCAACGTCCTGACTTTC
TRBV5-6,.,TRBD1,TRBJ1-2,CASSPSRDRRANYGYTF,TGTGCCAGCAGCCCGTCCCGGGACAGGAGAGCTAACTATGGCTACACCTTC
TRBV9,.,TRBD1,TRBJ1-3,CASSPWDSSGNTIYF,TGTGCCAGCAGCCCATGGGACAGCTCTGGAAACACCATATATTTT
TRBV7-2,.,TRBD2,TRBJ2-1,CASSSTSGLYNEQFF,TGTGCCAGCAGCTCTACTAGCGGGTTGTACAATGAGCAGTTCTTC
TRBV19,.,.,TRBJ1-5,CASSLGTFYSNQPQHF,TGTGCCAGTAGTCTTGGGACATTCTATAGCAATCAGCCCCAGCATTTT
TRBV27,.,TRBD1,TRBJ2-7,CASSLMGRGLDEQYF,TGTGCCAGCAGTTTAATGGGCAGGGGGCTGGATGAGCAGTACTTC
TRBV19,.,.,TRBJ2-3,CASSAGLTDTQYF,TGTGCCAGTAGTGCGGGACTCACAGATACGCAGTATTTT
TRBV5-1,once,.,TRBJ2-3,CASSLESGADTQYF,TGCGCCAGCAGCTTGGAGTCAGGGGCGGATACGCAGTATTTT
TRBV6-1,.,.,TRBJ1-2,CASSEGSSNPYGYTF,TGTGCCAGCAGTGAGGGCAGCTCCAATCCCTATGGCTACACCTTC
TRBV9,.,TRBD2,TRBJ2-3,CASSVAGRELPRVGDTQYF,TGTGCCAGCAGCGTAGCGGGGCGGGAGCTCCCCCGAGTAGGCGATACGCAGTATTTT
TRBV27,.,.,TRBJ1-2,CASSPRARTNYGYTF,TGTGCCAGCAGTCCCCGTGCGAGGACTAACTATGGCTACACCTTC
TRBV6-4,once,.,TRBJ1-5,CASSASYSNQPQHF,TGTGCCAGCAGTGCGAGCTATAGCAATCAGCCCCAGCATTTT
TRBV14,once,.,TRBJ2-5,CASGPRVTQYF,TGTGCCAGCGGTCCAAGAGTAACCCAGTACTTC
TRBV18,.,.,TRBJ1-5,CASSPMEGNNQPQHF,TGTGCCAGCTCACCGATGGAGGGAAACAATCAGCCCCAGCATTTT
TRBV5-1,.,TRBD1,TRBJ1-6,CASSGGTGRHNSPLHF,TGCGCCAGCAGCGGAGGGACAGGGAGACATAATTCACCCCTCCACTTT
TRBV27,.,.,TRBJ1-2,CASGTSLVYGYTF,TGTGCCAGTGGGACAAGCCTAGTCTATGGCTACACCTTC
TRBV13,.,TRBD1,TRBJ2-5,CASSLGLVTGGRETQYF,TGTGCCAGCAGCTTAGGCCTGGTGACAGGGGGCCGGGAGACCCAGTACTTC
TRBV21-1,.,.,TRBJ1-6,CASSAPTGLDNSPLHF,TGTGCCAGCAGCGCGCCGACAGGACTGGATAATTCACCCCTCCACTTT
TRBV5-4,.,TRBD1,TRBJ2-7,CASSQTGGYEQYF,TGTGCCAGCAGCCAAACAGGGGGATACGAGCAGTACTTC